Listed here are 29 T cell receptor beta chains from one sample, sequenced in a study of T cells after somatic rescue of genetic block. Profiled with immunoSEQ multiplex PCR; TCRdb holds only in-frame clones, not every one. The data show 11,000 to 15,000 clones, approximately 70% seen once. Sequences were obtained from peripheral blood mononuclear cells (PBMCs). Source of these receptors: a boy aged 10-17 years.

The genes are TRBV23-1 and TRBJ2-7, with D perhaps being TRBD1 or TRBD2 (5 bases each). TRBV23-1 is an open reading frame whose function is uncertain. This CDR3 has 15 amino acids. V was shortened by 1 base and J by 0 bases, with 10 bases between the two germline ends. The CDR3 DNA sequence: TGCGCCAGCAGTCAATTTTGGGACGACTCCTACGAGCAGTACTTC. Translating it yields CASSQFWDDSYEQYF.

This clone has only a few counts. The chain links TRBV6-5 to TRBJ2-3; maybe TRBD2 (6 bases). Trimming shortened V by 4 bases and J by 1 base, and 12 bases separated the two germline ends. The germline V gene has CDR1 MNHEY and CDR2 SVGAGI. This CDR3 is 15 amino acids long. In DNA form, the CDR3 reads TGTGCCAGCAGTTTCGCGCGGGGAGGCACAGATACGCAGTATTTT. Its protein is CASSFARGGTDTQYF.

The CDR3 region is CASSPGGGSGGYGYTF. The DNA of the CDR3 is TGTGCCAGCAGCCCCGGTGGGGGGTCAGGGGGCTATGGCTACACCTTC. The J gene is TRBJ1-2, the V gene TRBV7-3; TRBD1 aligns across 7 bases. Trimming at V came to 5 bases and at J to 4 bases, leaving 13 bases not matched to a gene. Germline V gives CDR1 SGHTA, CDR2 FQGTGA. The CDR3 totals 16 residues.

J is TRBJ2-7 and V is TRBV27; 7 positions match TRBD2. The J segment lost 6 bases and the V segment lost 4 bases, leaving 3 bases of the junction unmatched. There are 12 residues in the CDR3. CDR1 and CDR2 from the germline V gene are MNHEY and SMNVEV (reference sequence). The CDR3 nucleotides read TGTGCCAGCAGTTACCCGGGAGGCGAGCAGTACTTC. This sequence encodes CASSYPGGEQYF.

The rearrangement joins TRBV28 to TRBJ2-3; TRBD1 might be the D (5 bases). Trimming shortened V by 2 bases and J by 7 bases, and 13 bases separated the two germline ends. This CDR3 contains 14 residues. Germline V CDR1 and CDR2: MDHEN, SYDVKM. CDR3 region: CASSLHRIMYTQYF. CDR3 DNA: TGTGCCAGCAGTTTACACAGGATCATGTATACGCAGTATTTT.

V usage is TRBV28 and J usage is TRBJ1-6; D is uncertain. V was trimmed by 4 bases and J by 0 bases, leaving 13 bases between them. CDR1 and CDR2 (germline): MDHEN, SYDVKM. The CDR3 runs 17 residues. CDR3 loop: CASSSPYSSSYNSPLHF. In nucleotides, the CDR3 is TGTGCCAGCAGTTCCCCTTATTCTAGCTCCTATAATTCACCCCTCCACTTT.

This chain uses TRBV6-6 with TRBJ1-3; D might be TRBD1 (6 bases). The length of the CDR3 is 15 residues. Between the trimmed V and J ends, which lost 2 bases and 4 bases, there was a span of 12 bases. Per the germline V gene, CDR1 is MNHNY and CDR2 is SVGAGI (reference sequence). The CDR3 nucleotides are TGTGCCAGCAGTTACATGAACAGGGCCGGAAACACCATATATTTT. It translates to CASSYMNRAGNTIYF.

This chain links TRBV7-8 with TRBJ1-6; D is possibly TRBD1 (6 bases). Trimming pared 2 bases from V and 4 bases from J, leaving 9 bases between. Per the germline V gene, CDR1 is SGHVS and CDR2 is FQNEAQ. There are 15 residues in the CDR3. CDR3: CASSLWDIYNSPLHF. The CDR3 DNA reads TGTGCCAGCAGCTTATGGGACATTTATAATTCACCCCTCCACTTT.

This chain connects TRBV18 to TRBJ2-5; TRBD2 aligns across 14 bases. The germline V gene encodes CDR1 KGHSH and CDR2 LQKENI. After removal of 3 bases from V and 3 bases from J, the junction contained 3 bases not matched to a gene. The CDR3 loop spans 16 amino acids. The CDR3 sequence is CASSPQGLAGEETQYF. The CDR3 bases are TGTGCCAGCTCACCGCAGGGACTAGCGGGGGAAGAGACCCAGTACTTC.

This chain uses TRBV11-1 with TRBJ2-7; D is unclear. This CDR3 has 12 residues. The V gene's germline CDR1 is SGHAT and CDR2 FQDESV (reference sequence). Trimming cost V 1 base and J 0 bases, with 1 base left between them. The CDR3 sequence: CASSLGSYEQYF. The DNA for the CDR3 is TGTGCCAGCAGCTTAGGCTCCTACGAGCAGTACTTC.

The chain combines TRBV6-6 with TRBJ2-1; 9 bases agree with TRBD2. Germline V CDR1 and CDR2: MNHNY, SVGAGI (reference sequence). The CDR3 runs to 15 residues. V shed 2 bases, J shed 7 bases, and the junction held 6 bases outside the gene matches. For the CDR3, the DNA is TGTGCCAGCAGTTACGGTAGCGGGGGTTTGAATGAGCAGTTCTTC. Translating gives CASSYGSGGLNEQFF.

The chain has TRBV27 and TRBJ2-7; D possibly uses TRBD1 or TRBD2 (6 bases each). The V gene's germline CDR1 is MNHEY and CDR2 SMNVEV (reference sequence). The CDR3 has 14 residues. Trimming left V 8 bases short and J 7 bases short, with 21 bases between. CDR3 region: CASSFLLGGREQYF. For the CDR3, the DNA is TGTGCCAGCTCATTCCTTTTGGGGGGCCGGGAGCAGTACTTC.

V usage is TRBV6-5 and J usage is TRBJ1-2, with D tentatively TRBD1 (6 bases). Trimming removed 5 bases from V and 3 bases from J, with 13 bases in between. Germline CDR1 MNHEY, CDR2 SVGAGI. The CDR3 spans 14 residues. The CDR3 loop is CASSRGGGYYGYTF. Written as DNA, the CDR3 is TGTGCCAGCAGTCGAGGGGGAGGGTACTATGGCTACACCTTC.

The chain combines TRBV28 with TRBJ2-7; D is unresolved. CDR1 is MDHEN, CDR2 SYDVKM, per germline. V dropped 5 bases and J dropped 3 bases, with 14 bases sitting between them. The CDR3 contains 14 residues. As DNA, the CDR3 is TGTGCCAGCAGTCCCCTCCCCACAGTCTACGAGCAGTACTTC. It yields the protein CASSPLPTVYEQYF. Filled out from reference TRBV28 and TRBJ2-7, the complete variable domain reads DVKVTQSSRYLVKRTGEKVFLECVQDMDHENMFWYRQDPGLGLRLIYFSYDVKMKEKGDIPEGYSVSREKKERFSLILESASTNQTSMYLCASSPLPTVYEQYFGPGTRLTVT.

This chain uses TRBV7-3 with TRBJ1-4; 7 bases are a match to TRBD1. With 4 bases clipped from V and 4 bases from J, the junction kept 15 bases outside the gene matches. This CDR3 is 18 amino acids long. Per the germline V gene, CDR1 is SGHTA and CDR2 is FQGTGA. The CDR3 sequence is CASSSGRLFRDSNEKLFF. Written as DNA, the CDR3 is TGTGCCAGCAGCTCGGGTAGGTTATTCCGGGACAGTAATGAAAAACTGTTTTTT.

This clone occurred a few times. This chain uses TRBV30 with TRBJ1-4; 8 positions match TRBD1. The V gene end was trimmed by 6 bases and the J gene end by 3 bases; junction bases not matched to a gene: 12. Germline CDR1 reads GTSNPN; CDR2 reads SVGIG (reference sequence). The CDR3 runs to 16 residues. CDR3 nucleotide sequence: TGTGCCTGTCGTACCGGACAGGGTCTATCTAATGAAAAACTGTTTTTT. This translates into CACRTGQGLSNEKLFF. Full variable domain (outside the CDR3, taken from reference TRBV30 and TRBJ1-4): SQTIHQWPATLVQPVGSPLSLECTVEGTSNPNLYWYRQAAGRGLQLLFYSVGIGQISSEVPQNLSASRPQDRQFILSSKKLLLSDSGFYLCACRTGQGLSNEKLFFGSGTQLSVL.

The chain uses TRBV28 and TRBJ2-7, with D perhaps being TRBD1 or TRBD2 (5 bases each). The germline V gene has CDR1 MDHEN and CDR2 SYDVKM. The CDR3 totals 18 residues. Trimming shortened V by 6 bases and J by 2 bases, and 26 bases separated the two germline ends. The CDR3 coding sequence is TGTGCCAGCAGCTCCAGGGTTCAAACCCCTCAACTAGCCTACGAGCAGTACTTC. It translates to CASSSRVQTPQLAYEQYF.

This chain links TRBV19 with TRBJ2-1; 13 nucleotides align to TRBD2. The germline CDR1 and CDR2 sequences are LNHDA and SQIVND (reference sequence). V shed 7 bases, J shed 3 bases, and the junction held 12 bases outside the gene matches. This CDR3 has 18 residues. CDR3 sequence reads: CASTKTSGGTNIYNEQFF. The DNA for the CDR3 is TGTGCCAGTACCAAGACTAGCGGGGGGACCAACATCTACAATGAGCAGTTCTTC.

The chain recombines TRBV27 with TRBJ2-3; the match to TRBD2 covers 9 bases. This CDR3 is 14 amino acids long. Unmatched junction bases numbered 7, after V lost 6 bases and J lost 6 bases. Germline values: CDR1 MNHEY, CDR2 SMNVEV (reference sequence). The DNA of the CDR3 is TGTGCCAGCAGATATAGCGGGAGTCTGGATACGCAGTATTTT. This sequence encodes CASRYSGSLDTQYF.

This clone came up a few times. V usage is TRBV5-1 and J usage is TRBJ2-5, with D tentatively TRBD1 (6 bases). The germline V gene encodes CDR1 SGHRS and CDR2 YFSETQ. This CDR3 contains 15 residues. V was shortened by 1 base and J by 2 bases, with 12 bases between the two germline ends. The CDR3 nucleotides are TGCGCCAGCAGCTTGCAGGGACAAGTACAAGAGACCCAGTACTTC. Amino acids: CASSLQGQVQETQYF.

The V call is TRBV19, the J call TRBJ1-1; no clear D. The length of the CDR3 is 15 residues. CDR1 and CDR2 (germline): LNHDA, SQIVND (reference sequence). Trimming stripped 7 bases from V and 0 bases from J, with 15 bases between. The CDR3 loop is CASNAGKEVNTEAFF. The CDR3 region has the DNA TGTGCCAGTAACGCCGGGAAGGAGGTGAACACTGAAGCTTTCTTT.

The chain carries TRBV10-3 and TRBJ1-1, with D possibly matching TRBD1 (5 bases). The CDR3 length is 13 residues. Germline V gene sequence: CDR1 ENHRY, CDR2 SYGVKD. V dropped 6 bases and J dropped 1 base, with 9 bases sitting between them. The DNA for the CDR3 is TGTGCCATCAGGGGCACAGGGAACACTGAAGCTTTCTTT. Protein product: CAIRGTGNTEAFF.

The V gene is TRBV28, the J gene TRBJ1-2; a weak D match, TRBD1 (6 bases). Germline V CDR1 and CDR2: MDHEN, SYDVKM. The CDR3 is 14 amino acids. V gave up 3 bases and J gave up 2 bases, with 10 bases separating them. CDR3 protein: CASSFSGGNYGYTF. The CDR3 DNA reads TGTGCCAGCAGTTTTTCTGGGGGCAACTATGGCTACACCTTC.

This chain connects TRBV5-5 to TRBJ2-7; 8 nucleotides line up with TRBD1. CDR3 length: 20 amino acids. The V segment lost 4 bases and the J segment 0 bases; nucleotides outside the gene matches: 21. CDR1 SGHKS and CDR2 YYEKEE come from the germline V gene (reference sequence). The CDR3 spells CASSLRGGYRGSSSSYEQYF. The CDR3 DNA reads TGTGCCAGCAGCCTAAGAGGTGGGTACAGGGGGTCCTCTAGCTCCTACGAGCAGTACTTC.

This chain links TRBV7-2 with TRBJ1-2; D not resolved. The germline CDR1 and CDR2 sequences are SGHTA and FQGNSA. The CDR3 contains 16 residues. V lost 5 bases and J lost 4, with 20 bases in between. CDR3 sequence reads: CASSVQGSGKTYGYTF. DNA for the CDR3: TGTGCCAGCAGCGTCCAAGGCAGCGGAAAGACCTATGGCTACACCTTC. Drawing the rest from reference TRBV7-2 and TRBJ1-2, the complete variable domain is GAGVSQSPSNKVTEKGKDVELRCDPISGHTALYWYRQSLGQGLEFLIYFQGNSAPDKSGLPSDRFSAERTGGSVSTLTIQRTQQEDSAVYLCASSVQGSGKTYGYTFGSGTRLTVV.

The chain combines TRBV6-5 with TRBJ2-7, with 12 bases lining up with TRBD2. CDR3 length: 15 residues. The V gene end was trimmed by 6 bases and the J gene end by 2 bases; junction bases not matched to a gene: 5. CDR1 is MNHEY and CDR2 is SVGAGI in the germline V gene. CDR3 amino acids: CASRRGTSGPYEQYF. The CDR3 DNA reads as TGTGCCAGCAGACGCGGGACTAGCGGGCCCTACGAGCAGTACTTC.

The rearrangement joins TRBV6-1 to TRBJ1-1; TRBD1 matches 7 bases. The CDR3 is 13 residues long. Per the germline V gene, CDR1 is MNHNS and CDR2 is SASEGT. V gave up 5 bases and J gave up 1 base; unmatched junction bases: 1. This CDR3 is CASSRQGNTEAFF. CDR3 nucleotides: TGTGCCAGCAGTAGACAGGGGAACACTGAAGCTTTCTTT.

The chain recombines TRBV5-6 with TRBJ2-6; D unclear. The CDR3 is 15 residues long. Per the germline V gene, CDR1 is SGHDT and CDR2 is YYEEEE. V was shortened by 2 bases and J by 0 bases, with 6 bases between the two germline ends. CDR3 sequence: CASSFPISGANVLTF. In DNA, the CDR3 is TGTGCCAGCAGCTTCCCCATCTCTGGGGCCAACGTCCTGACTTTC.

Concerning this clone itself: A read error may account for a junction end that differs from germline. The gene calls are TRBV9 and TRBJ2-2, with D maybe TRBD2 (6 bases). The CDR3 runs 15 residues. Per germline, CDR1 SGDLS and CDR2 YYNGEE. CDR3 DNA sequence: TGTGCCGGCAGCGTAGGCGGGGCGGACACCGGGGAGCTGTTTTTT. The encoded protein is CAGSVGGADTGELFF.